This T cell receptor beta chain was recovered during a study of OX40 agonist ivuxolimab in advanced cancers. The germline CDR1 and CDR2 sequences are MDHEN and SYDVKM. V lost 5 bases, J lost 8 bases, and 24 bases lay in between. There are 16 residues in the CDR3. This table comes from immunoSEQ multiplex PCR, and its TCRdb copy is limited to in-frame clones, with some not included. Of 55,000 to 75,000 clones listed, 92% were seen once; the top ten hold about 25%. The chain carries TRBV28 and TRBJ1-1, with D perhaps TRBD1 (5 bases). The sample here was CD4+ or CD8+ T cells sorted from blood, taken in a trial of the OX40 agonist ivuxolimab. The origin of this receptor is an adult with an advanced solid tumor such as melanoma, head and neck, liver or kidney cancer. The CDR3 DNA follows: TGTGCCAGCAGTCCCATTTCGTTGGGGACGGGGGTGGAAGCTTTCTTT. As protein: CASSPISLGTGVEAFF.